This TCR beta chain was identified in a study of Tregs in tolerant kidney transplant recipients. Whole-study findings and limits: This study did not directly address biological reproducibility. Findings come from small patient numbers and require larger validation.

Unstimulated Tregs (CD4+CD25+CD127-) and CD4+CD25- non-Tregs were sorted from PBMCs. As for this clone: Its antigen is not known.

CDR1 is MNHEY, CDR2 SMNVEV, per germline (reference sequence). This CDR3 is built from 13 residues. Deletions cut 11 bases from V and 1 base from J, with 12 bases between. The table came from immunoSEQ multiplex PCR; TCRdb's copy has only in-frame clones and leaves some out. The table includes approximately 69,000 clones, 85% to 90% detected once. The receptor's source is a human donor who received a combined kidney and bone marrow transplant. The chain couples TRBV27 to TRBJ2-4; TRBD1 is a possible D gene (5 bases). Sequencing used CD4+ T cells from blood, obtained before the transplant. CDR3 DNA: TGTGCCGGACACAGCATTGCCAAAAACATTCAGTACTTC. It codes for CAGHSIAKNIQYF.